This TCR beta chain was identified in a study of cytomegalovirus exposure and HLA in healthy donors. Primers: 60 Vbeta forward and 13 Jbeta reverse. Clones were read by immunoSEQ multiplex PCR, and TCRdb kept only the in-frame ones, dropping some. The sample has 150,000 to 200,000 clones; around three quarters are singletons. In this sample, this clone turned up once. V lost 8 bases to trimming and J lost 10 bases, with 21 bases between them. There are 15 residues in the CDR3. The germline CDR1 and CDR2 sequences are LNHDA and SQIVND (reference sequence). This chain connects TRBV19 to TRBJ1-6, with D perhaps matching TRBD1 (5 bases). The sample consisted of PBMCs. The TCR sequence derives from a woman aged 30 to 39 in good health and CMV-seropositive. The CDR3 region has the DNA TGTGCCAGTGCCGTCGTACTTTCTAAGGGGTCACCCCTCCACTTT. Translated: CASAVVLSKGSPLHF.